The T cell receptor (beta chain) described here comes from a study of T-cell reconstitution after alpha-beta-depleted transplantation in children. The CDR3 runs to 14 residues. Trimming cost V 4 bases and J 9 bases; bases outside gene matches: 11. Germline CDR1 MNHNS, CDR2 SASEGT. Unique molecular identifiers tagged the TCRbeta library. Each CDR3 protein is one row after TCRdb ran MiXCR on the PCR reads. Of 350,000 to 400,000 distinct CDR3 sequences listed, 10% to 15% are singletons. Sequences were derived from PBMCs, sampled from the stem cell graft. The chain carries TRBV6-1 and TRBJ1-2; TRBD1 agrees at 7 bases. The origin of this receptor is a human donor who donated a stem cell graft to a child with Fanconi anemia. CDR3 amino acids: CASSAQGQSQSYTF. CDR3 sequence (DNA): TGTGCCAGCAGTGCCCAGGGACAGTCTCAGAGCTACACCTTC.